The rows below give T cell receptor beta chains drawn from one sample of a study of T cell responses to AZD1222 COVID-19 vaccine. The protocol was immunoSEQ multiplex PCR, while the TCRdb copy is restricted to in-frame clones and leaves out a portion. Here the sample spans about 110,000 clones, 85% to 90% being singletons. The sequenced sample was peripheral blood, obtained on day 0 of AZD1222 vaccination. These receptors all stem from an adult in good health. Both conserved end residues are part of each CDR3. The D gene is left open where the match is weak. Size tells how often a clone was seen (once, few, many) or the class of an expanded clone, and some rows leave it out.

d_gene	abundance	v_gene	j_gene	CDR3aa	CDR3nt
NA	NA	TRBV6-5	TRBJ1-3	CASRGSAAGGNTIYF	TGTGCCAGCAGAGGATCAGCGGCGGGGGGAAACACCATATATTTT
NA	NA	TRBV12-2	TRBJ1-3	CASRSRVQGADGNTIYF	TGTGCAAGTCGCTCTCGAGTACAGGGGGCGGATGGAAACACCATATATTTT
NA	NA	TRBV5-4	TRBJ2-7	CASSPSGQGVLGEQYF	TGTGCCAGCAGCCCCTCAGGGCAGGGCGTTCTGGGCGAGCAGTACTTC
NA	NA	TRBV21-1	TRBJ2-1	CASSDSRRGSSYNEQFF	TGTGCCAGCAGCGATAGTCGGCGGGGAAGCTCCTACAATGAGCAGTTCTTC
NA	NA	TRBV11-2	TRBJ2-7	CASSLDLEGARSYEQYF	TGTGCCAGCAGCTTAGATTTGGAGGGGGCTCGCTCCTACGAGCAGTACTTC
NA	few	TRBV10-1	TRBJ2-2	CASSDNTGELFF	TGCGCCAGCAGTGATAATACCGGGGAGCTGTTTTTT
NA	NA	TRBV19	TRBJ1-3	CASSIYPDSGNTIYF	TGTGCCAGTAGTATTTATCCGGACTCTGGAAACACCATATATTTT
TRBD2	NA	TRBV10-1	TRBJ2-1	CASSQTSGMSGNEQFF	TGCGCCAGCAGCCAGACTAGCGGTATGAGCGGGAATGAGCAGTTCTTC
NA	few	TRBV6-6	TRBJ2-5	CASSYSETETQYF	TGTGCCAGCAGTTACTCGGAGACCGAGACCCAGTACTTC
NA	NA	TRBV5-3	TRBJ1-2	CARSFGVRQSYYGYTF	TGTGCCAGAAGCTTCGGAGTGCGACAAAGCTATTATGGCTACACCTTC
NA	NA	TRBV9	TRBJ2-7	CASTPGPQGLSYEQYF	TGTGCCAGCACCCCAGGCCCCCAGGGGCTCTCCTACGAGCAGTACTTC
NA	NA	TRBV10-2	TRBJ2-4	CASRMTVRKNIQYF	TGCGCCAGCAGAATGACAGTCCGCAAAAACATTCAGTACTTC
NA	NA	TRBV5-1	TRBJ2-1	CASSLAGAAGNEQFF	TGCGCCAGCAGCTTGGCAGGGGCCGCCGGCAATGAGCAGTTCTTC
TRBD1	NA	TRBV5-6	TRBJ2-7	CASSLTGGYEQYF	TGTGCCAGCAGCTTGACAGGGGGTTACGAGCAGTACTTC
TRBD1	NA	TRBV5-6	TRBJ2-2	CASSLRGLSTGELFF	TGTGCCAGCAGTCTCAGGGGGCTTAGCACCGGGGAGCTGTTTTTT
TRBD2	NA	TRBV28	TRBJ2-7	CATLSGSIYEQYF	TGTGCCACCCTTAGCGGGAGTATCTACGAGCAGTACTTC
NA	NA	TRBV4-3	TRBJ1-2	CASSQGRQTGYTF	TGCGCCAGCAGCCAAGGCAGACAGACGGGCTACACCTTC